These 18 T cell receptor beta chains share one sample of origin, sequenced in a study of T-cell reconstitution after alpha-beta-depleted transplantation in children. Unique molecular identifiers were incorporated when the TCRbeta library was constructed. TCRdb analysed the PCR reads with MiXCR anew, one entry per CDR3 protein. The sample has about 870,000 distinct CDR3 sequences, about 16% seen once; the top ten hold roughly 4.8%. Sequenced material: PBMCs, mostly from graft donor cells, taken 360 days after TCRalphabeta/CD19-depleted stem cell transplant. The receptors shown here come from a male patient under 18 who had a stem cell transplant for acute lymphoblastic leukemia, so the T cells may come from the graft donor.

The chain combines TRBV20-1 with TRBJ2-1; D is ambiguous. Germline assignment: CDR1 DFQATT and CDR2 SNEGSKA (reference sequence). Trimming removed 4 bases from V and 3 bases from J, with 13 bases in between. The CDR3 is 14 amino acids. The CDR3 loop reads CSATLTGSYNEQFF. CDR3 sequence (DNA): TGCAGTGCTACACTGACCGGAAGCTACAATGAGCAGTTCTTC.

This chain links TRBV12-3 or TRBV12-4 with TRBJ2-3; 9 bases line up with TRBD1. The CDR3 has 15 residues. With V trimmed by 6 bases and J by 4 bases, 8 bases remained unmatched. This chain's CDR3 is CASRRTGGFSDTQYF. For the CDR3, the DNA is TGTGCCAGCAGACGAACAGGGGGCTTTTCAGATACGCAGTATTTT.

To note about this clonotype: One junction end disagrees with the germline gene, perhaps due to a read error. CDR3 sequence reads: CACSFIDSLNQPQHF. CDR3 nucleotide sequence: TGTGCCTGCAGTTTTATCGACAGTCTAAATCAGCCCCAGCATTTT. J is TRBJ1-5 and V is TRBV27, with D possibly matching TRBD1 (5 bases). Germline V gene lookup returns CDR1 MNHEY and CDR2 SMNVEV (reference sequence). The CDR3 runs 15 residues.

This chain uses TRBV6-1 with TRBJ1-6; tentatively, D is TRBD1 (5 bases). This CDR3 region has 15 residues. V dropped 5 bases and J dropped 5 bases, with 13 bases sitting between them. Per the germline V gene, CDR1 is MNHNS and CDR2 is SASEGT. The CDR3 sequence is CASSPQGGNNSPLHF. The CDR3 DNA reads as TGTGCCAGCAGTCCCCAGGGTGGCAATAATTCACCCCTCCACTTT.

The V and J genes are TRBV7-6 and TRBJ2-1; 10 bases match TRBD2. Germline lookup yields CDR1 SGHVS and CDR2 FNYEAQ. V lost 4 bases and J lost 4; bases outside the gene matches: 13. The length of the CDR3 is 18 residues. In DNA form, the CDR3 reads TGTGCCAGCAGCTCCTATTTCAAGCGGGGGGGGACTTACAATGAGCAGTTCTTC. This sequence encodes CASSSYFKRGGTYNEQFF.

The gene calls are TRBV27 and TRBJ1-2; TRBD1 might be the D (5 bases). CDR1 MNHEY and CDR2 SMNVEV come from the germline V gene (reference sequence). This CDR3 has 12 amino acids. V lost 5 bases and J 6 bases, leaving 10 bases between the germline ends. The DNA for the CDR3 is TGTGCCAGCAGTACTGGGACCGATGGCTACACCTTC. This gives the protein CASSTGTDGYTF.

This chain connects TRBV4-1 to TRBJ2-3, with D maybe TRBD2 (6 bases). The CDR3 has 16 amino acids. Germline values: CDR1 MGHRA, CDR2 YSYEKL. V lost 1 base to trimming and J lost 3 bases, with 14 bases between them. The CDR3 DNA sequence: TGCGCCAGCAGCCAAGTCGGGCGGGGAGAGACAGATACGCAGTATTTT. Translation: CASSQVGRGETDTQYF.

The chain employs TRBV4-1 and TRBJ2-7; D may be TRBD1 or TRBD2 (7 bases each). Germline V gene data show CDR1 as MGHRA and CDR2 as YSYEKL. V was pared by 1 base and J by 4 bases, with 20 bases between. There are 17 residues in the CDR3. CDR3 nucleotide sequence: TGCGCCAGCAGCCAAGCCCTCCGGTCAGGGGGGGTATACGAGCAGTACTTC. This encodes CASSQALRSGGVYEQYF.

The sample holds many counts of this clonotype. This rearrangement joins TRBV12-3 or TRBV12-4 to TRBJ1-3; 8 bases are a match to TRBD1. Trimming took 6 bases from V and 0 from J; bases not matched to a gene: 4. This CDR3 has 15 residues. CDR3 residues: CASRRQGFSGNTIYF. CDR3 bases: TGTGCCAGCAGGAGACAGGGGTTCTCTGGAAACACCATATATTTT.

This clonotype was seen repeatedly, ten times or more. The CDR3 DNA sequence: TGTGCCAGCAGTTTCGGCTTTTCCTACGAGCAGTACTTC. It yields the protein CASSFGFSYEQYF. The rearrangement links TRBV27 to TRBJ2-7; D is ambiguous. The CDR3 length is 13 residues. V gave up 3 bases and J gave up 1 base, with 7 bases separating them. CDR1 is MNHEY, CDR2 SMNVEV, per germline (reference sequence).

The V and J genes are TRBV18 and TRBJ2-7, with D possibly TRBD1 on 5 matching bases. Germline lookup yields CDR1 KGHSH and CDR2 LQKENI. The CDR3 is 16 residues long. Trimming removed 3 bases from V and 3 bases from J, with 18 bases in between. As DNA, the CDR3 is TGTGCCAGCTCACCGTACTTTAACAGGAACGTCTACGAGCAGTACTTC. This codes for CASSPYFNRNVYEQYF. The variable domain in full, completed from reference TRBV18 and TRBJ2-7, reads NAGVMQNPRHLVRRRGQEARLRCSPMKGHSHVYWYRQLPEEGLKFMVYLQKENIIDESGMPKERFSAEFPKEGPSILRIQQVVRGDSAAYFCASSPYFNRNVYEQYFGPGTRLTVT.

This chain joins TRBV11-2 and TRBJ1-5; D is perhaps TRBD1 (5 bases). Germline loops: CDR1 SGHAT, CDR2 FQNNGV. This CDR3 has 15 amino acids. Deletions cut 0 bases from V and 5 bases from J, with 11 bases between. The CDR3 sequence: CASSLDRETHQPQHF. CDR3 nucleotide sequence: TGTGCCAGCAGCTTAGACAGGGAGACACATCAGCCCCAGCATTTT.

The V and J genes are TRBV7-6 and TRBJ1-1; the match to TRBD1 covers 7 bases. J gave up 7 bases and V 3 bases, and 11 bases lay outside the gene matches. Germline CDR1 reads SGHVS; CDR2 reads FNYEAQ. CDR3 length equals 15 residues. This CDR3 is CASSFKGGQLHEAFF. CDR3 bases: TGTGCCAGCAGCTTCAAGGGGGGACAGCTACATGAAGCTTTCTTT. Supplemented by reference TRBV7-6 and TRBJ1-1, the full variable domain reads GAGVSQSPRYKVTKRGQDVALRCDPISGHVSLYWYRQALGQGPEFLTYFNYEAQQDKSGLPNDRFSAERPEGSISTLTIQRTEQRDSAMYRCASSFKGGQLHEAFFGQGTRLTVV.

In its sample, this clonotype was seen many times. The chain uses TRBV24-1 and TRBJ2-2, with D perhaps TRBD1 (6 bases). Germline CDR1 reads KGHDR; CDR2 reads SFDVKD. The CDR3 loop spans 14 amino acids. V was cut by 5 bases and J by 10 bases, with 16 bases left in between. The CDR3 region has the DNA TGTGCCACCAGTGCAGGGGAGACTCTTAAGGAGCTGTTTTTT. Its translation: CATSAGETLKELFF.

This chain connects TRBV20-1 to TRBJ2-7; perhaps TRBD2 as D (5 bases). V was shortened by 4 bases and J by 2 bases, with 24 bases between the two germline ends. Germline V CDR1 and CDR2: DFQATT, SNEGSKA (reference sequence). The CDR3 totals 17 residues. The CDR3 here is CSAKNWEQALFPYEQYF. DNA for the CDR3: TGCAGTGCTAAAAACTGGGAGCAAGCCCTTTTCCCCTACGAGCAGTACTTC.

A few counts support this clonotype. V and J are TRBV5-1 and TRBJ2-6; D is unclear. V was pared by 4 bases and J by 9 bases, with 17 bases between. Germline assignment: CDR1 SGHRS and CDR2 YFSETQ. The CDR3 spans 15 residues. CDR3 sequence reads: CASSLWNAEHNVLTF. The CDR3 bases are TGCGCCAGCAGCCTATGGAATGCGGAACACAACGTCCTGACTTTC. Based on the CDR3 plus reference TRBV5-1 and TRBJ2-6, the full variable domain is KAGVTQTPRYLIKTRGQQVTLSCSPISGHRSVSWYQQTPGQGLQFLFEYFSETQRNKGNFPGRFSGRQFSNSRSEMNVSTLELGDSALYLCASSLWNAEHNVLTFGAGSRLTVL.

The chain employs TRBV10-3 and TRBJ2-5; 11 bases are a match to TRBD2. The CDR3 is 19 residues long. In germline, CDR1 is ENHRY, CDR2 SYGVKD. Germline trimming cut 0 bases from V and 1 base from J; bases unmatched to any gene: 10. The DNA for the CDR3 is TGTGCCATCAGTGAGTCGCCTGGGACGGGGACTAGCGGCCAAGAGACCCAGTACTTC. Translation gives CAISESPGTGTSGQETQYF.

The chain recombines TRBV5-1 with TRBJ1-1, with TRBD1 identical over 8 bases. After removal of 3 bases from V and 1 base from J, the junction contained 8 bases not matched to a gene. CDR1 is SGHRS, CDR2 YFSETQ, per germline. This CDR3 is 16 amino acids long. CDR3 sequence reads: CASSWTGQTWNTEAFF. In DNA, the CDR3 is TGCGCCAGCAGCTGGACAGGGCAGACTTGGAACACTGAAGCTTTCTTT.